This T cell receptor (beta chain) comes out of a study of spatial heterogeneity in lung cancer. In this sample, this clonotype turned up many times. TCRdb redid the calling of the 5' RACE reads with MiXCR, one entry per CDR3 protein. Among 45,000 to 65,000 distinct CDR3 sequences listed, roughly 7% were seen once. V was pared by 7 bases and J by 2 bases, with 12 bases between. This CDR3 is built from 13 residues. CDR1 is SNHLY, CDR2 FYNNEI, per germline. Described time point: sample taken at primary tumor resection. The authors sequenced whole RNA from tumor, nontumor lung or frozen PBMC without sorting.

The sample consisted of PBMCs, taken at surgery. The chain couples TRBV2 to TRBJ2-7; TRBD1 is a possible D gene (5 bases). This TCR came from a female donor with early-stage non-small cell lung cancer. The CDR3 loop reads CASKQDRAYEQYF. CDR3 bases: TGTGCCAGCAAACAAGACAGAGCCTACGAGCAGTACTTC.